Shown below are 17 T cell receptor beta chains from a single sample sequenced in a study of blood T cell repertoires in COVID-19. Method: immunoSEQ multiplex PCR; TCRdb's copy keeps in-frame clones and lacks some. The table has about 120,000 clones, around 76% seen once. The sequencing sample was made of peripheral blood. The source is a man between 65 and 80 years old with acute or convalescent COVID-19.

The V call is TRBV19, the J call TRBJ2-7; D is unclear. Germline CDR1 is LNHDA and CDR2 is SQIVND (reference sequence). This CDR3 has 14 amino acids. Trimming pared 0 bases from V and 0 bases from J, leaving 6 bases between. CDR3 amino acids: CASSIDPFSYEQYF. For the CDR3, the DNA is TGTGCCAGTAGTATAGACCCGTTCTCCTACGAGCAGTACTTC.

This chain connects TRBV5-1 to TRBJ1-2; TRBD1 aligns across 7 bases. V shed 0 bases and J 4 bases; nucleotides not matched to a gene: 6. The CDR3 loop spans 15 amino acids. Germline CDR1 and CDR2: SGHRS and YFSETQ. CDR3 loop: CASSLAGAGGYGYTF. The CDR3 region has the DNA TGCGCCAGCAGCTTGGCCGGGGCAGGGGGCTATGGCTACACCTTC.

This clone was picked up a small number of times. CDR3 coding DNA: TGTGCCTGGATGGCTAGCGGGGAAGAGACCCAGTACTTC. This encodes CAWMASGEETQYF. The gene calls are TRBV30 and TRBJ2-5; 9 positions agree with TRBD2. This CDR3 has 13 amino acids. The germline gives CDR1 GTSNPN, CDR2 SVGIG (reference sequence). Unmatched junction bases numbered 3, after V lost 4 bases and J lost 3 bases.

This chain's CDR3 is CASSQGTVGNQPQHF. CDR3 sequence (DNA): TGTGCCAGCAGCCAAGGGACAGTCGGCAATCAGCCCCAGCATTTT. The chain uses TRBV3-1 (or the pseudogene TRBV3-2) and TRBJ1-5; D might be TRBD1 (6 bases). CDR1 LGHDT and CDR2 YNNKEL come from the germline V gene (reference sequence). This CDR3 spans 15 amino acids. Trimming pared 1 base from V and 2 bases from J, leaving 9 bases between.

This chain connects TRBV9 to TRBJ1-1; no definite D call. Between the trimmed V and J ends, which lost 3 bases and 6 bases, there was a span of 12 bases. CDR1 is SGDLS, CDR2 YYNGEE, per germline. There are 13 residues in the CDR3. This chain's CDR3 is CASSAPEGAEAFF. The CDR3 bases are TGTGCCAGCAGCGCGCCAGAAGGAGCTGAAGCTTTCTTT.

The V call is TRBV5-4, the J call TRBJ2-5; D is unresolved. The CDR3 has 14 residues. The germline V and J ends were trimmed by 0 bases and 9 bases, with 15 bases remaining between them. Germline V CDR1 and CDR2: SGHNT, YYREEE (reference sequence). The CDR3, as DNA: TGTGCCAGCAGCTTGGAAGGCGCCCGTCAGGCCCAGTACTTC. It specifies CASSLEGARQAQYF.

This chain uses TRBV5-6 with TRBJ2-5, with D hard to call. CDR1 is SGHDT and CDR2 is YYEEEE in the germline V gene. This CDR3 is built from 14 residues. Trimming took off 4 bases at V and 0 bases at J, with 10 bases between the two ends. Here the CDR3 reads CASSATWYQETQYF. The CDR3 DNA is TGTGCCAGCAGCGCAACTTGGTACCAAGAGACCCAGTACTTC. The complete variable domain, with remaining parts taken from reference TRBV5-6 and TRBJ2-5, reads DAGVTQSPTHLIKTRGQQVTLRCSPKSGHDTVSWYQQALGQGPQFIFQYYEEEERQRGNFPDRFSGHQFPNYSSELNVNALLLGDSALYLCASSATWYQETQYFGPGTRLLVL.

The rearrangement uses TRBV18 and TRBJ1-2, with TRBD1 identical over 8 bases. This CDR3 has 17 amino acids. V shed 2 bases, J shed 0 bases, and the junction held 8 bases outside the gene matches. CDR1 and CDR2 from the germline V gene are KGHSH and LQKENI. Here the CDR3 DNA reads TGTGCCAGCTCACCAGAGCAGGGGGCAACCACTAACTATGGCTACACCTTC. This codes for CASSPEQGATTNYGYTF.

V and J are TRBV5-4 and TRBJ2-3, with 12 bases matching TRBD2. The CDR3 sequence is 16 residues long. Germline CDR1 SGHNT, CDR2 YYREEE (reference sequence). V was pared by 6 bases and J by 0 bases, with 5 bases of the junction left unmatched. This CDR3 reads CASKTSGGLSTDTQYF. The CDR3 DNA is TGTGCCAGCAAGACTAGCGGGGGCCTCAGCACAGATACGCAGTATTTT.

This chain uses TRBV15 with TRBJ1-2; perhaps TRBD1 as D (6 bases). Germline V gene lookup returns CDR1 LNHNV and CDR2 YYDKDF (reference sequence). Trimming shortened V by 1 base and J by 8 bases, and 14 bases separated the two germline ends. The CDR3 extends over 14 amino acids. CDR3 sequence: CATSRGTGLGGYTF. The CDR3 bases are TGTGCCACCAGCAGAGGTACAGGGCTGGGCGGCTACACCTTC.

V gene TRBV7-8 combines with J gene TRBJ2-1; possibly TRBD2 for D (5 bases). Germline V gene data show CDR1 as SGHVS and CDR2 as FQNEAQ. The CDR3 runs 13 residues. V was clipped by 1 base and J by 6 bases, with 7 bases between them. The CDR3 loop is CASSLGGGNEQFF. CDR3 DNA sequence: TGTGCCAGCAGCTTAGGCGGAGGCAATGAGCAGTTCTTC. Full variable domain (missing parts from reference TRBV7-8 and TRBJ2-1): GAGVSQSPRYKVAKRGQDVALRCDPISGHVSLFWYQQALGQGPEFLTYFQNEAQLDKSGLPSDRFFAERPEGSVSTLKIQRTQQEDSAVYLCASSLGGGNEQFFGPGTRLTVL.

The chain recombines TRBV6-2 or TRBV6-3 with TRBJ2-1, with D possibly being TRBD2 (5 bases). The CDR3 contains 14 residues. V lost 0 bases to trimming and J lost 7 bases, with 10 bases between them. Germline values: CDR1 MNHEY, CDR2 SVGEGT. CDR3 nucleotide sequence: TGTGCCAGCAGTTACTCAGGCCAGCGGAATGAGCAGTTCTTC. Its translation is CASSYSGQRNEQFF.

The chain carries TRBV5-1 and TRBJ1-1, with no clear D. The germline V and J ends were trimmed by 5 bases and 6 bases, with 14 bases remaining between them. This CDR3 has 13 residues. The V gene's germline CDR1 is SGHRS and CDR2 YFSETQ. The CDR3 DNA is TGCGCCAGCAGTCTCGTGGGCAGACCTGAAGCTTTCTTT. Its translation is CASSLVGRPEAFF.

CDR3: CASSSTSGVGEQFF. The CDR3, as DNA: TGTGCCAGCAGCTCGACTAGCGGGGTAGGGGAGCAGTTCTTC. V usage is TRBV7-3 and J usage is TRBJ2-1, with 11 nucleotides matching TRBD2. This CDR3 is 14 amino acids long. CDR1 SGHTA and CDR2 FQGTGA come from the germline V gene. The ends lost 4 bases at V and 10 bases at J; junction bases unmatched: 6.

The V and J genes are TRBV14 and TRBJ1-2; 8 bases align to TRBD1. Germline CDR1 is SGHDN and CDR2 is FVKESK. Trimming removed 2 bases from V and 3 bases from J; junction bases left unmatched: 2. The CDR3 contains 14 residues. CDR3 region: CASSQYRGDYGYTF. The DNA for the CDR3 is TGTGCCAGCAGCCAATACAGGGGGGACTATGGCTACACCTTC.

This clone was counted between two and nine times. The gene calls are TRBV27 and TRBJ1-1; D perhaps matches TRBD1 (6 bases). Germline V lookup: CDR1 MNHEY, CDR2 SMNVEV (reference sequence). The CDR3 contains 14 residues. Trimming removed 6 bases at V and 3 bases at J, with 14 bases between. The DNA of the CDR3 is TGTGCCAGCAGCGTACAGGGTTGGGACACTGAAGCTTTCTTT. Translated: CASSVQGWDTEAFF.

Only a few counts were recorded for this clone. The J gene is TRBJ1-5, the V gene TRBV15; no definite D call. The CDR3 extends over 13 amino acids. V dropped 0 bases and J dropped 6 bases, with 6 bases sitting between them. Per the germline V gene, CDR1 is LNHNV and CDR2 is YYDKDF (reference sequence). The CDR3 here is CATSRESRQPQHF. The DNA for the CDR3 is TGTGCCACCAGCAGAGAGTCGCGTCAGCCCCAGCATTTT.